What follows are 28 T cell receptor beta chains derived from one specimen sequenced in a study of PD-1 blockade in classical Hodgkin lymphoma. TCRdb's table, derived via immunoSEQ multiplex PCR, lists solely in-frame clones and lacks some. Of around 50,000 clones in the sample, around 76% were seen once. Time point given: cycle 4 day 1 (C4D1), after more than 5 weeks of nivolumab. With no exception, relapse followed autologous stem cell transplantation in all patients, and brentuximab vedotin exposure varied. This specimen was peripheral blood mononuclear cells (PBMCs), taken before the fourth cycle of nivolumab. These receptors came from a human donor with classical Hodgkin lymphoma.

The chain combines TRBV13 with TRBJ2-7; D tentatively reads TRBD1 or TRBD2 (5 bases each). The CDR3 is 14 residues long. Germline V gene sequence: CDR1 PRHDT, CDR2 FYEKMQ (reference sequence). V lost 1 base and J lost 0, with 7 bases in between. The CDR3 DNA follows: TGTGCCAGCAGCTTAGCAGGGACCTCCTACGAGCAGTACTTC. Translating gives CASSLAGTSYEQYF.

The chain couples TRBV6-5 to TRBJ1-1; no clear D gene. The CDR3 totals 15 residues. The V gene's germline CDR1 is MNHEY and CDR2 SVGAGI. V gave up 3 bases and J gave up 2 bases, with 13 bases separating them. The CDR3 is CASSYRPLGNTEAFF. The CDR3, as DNA: TGTGCCAGCAGTTATAGGCCACTCGGCAACACTGAAGCTTTCTTT.

The chain combines TRBV11-2 with TRBJ2-1; TRBD2 aligns across 11 bases. The V and J ends lost 2 bases and 8 bases, in that order; junction bases with no gene match: 8. The CDR3 has 16 residues. The germline CDR1 and CDR2 sequences are SGHAT and FQNNGV. For the CDR3, the DNA is TGTGCCAGCAGCTTAATTGATAGCGGGAGGGCGGATGAGCAGTTCTTC. It translates to CASSLIDSGRADEQFF.

The V and J genes are TRBV4-3 and TRBJ2-7, with TRBD2 matching over 10 bases. Losses at the gene ends were 0 bases for V and 2 bases for J; bases not matched to a gene: 10. The CDR3 consists of 18 residues. Germline-derived CDR1 and CDR2 are LGHNA and YSLEER. For the CDR3, the DNA is TGCGCCAGCAGCCAAGACATAGTGACTAGCGGGCTTCCCTACGAGCAGTACTTC. Its translation: CASSQDIVTSGLPYEQYF.

The chain combines TRBV10-3 with TRBJ1-4; D might be TRBD1 (6 bases). The CDR3 is 12 amino acids. V was clipped by 10 bases and J by 4 bases, with 10 bases between them. The germline CDR1 and CDR2 sequences are ENHRY and SYGVKD. As DNA, the CDR3 is TGTGCCACCGGACAGATTAATGAAAAACTGTTTTTT. Translation gives CATGQINEKLFF.

The chain recombines TRBV2 with TRBJ1-4; D uncertain. The CDR3 contains 15 residues. Germline CDR1 and CDR2: SNHLY and FYNNEI. V shed 1 base and J shed 4 bases, with 10 bases lying between them. Written as DNA, the CDR3 is TGTGCCAGCAGTGAAGTTCCGAGAGGTAATGAAAAACTGTTTTTT. Translation gives CASSEVPRGNEKLFF.

The genes are TRBV7-9 and TRBJ2-7, with D possibly being TRBD1 (5 bases). Germline loops: CDR1 SEHNR, CDR2 FQNEAQ (reference sequence). V shed 3 bases and J shed 5 bases, with 8 bases lying between them. The CDR3 covers 12 residues. As DNA, the CDR3 is TGTGCCAGCAGCTTTGGACAAGACGAGCAGTACTTC. Amino acids: CASSFGQDEQYF.

This chain connects TRBV27 to TRBJ2-1; D is unresolved. The CDR3 loop spans 13 amino acids. V lost 1 base, J lost 9 bases, and 10 bases lay in between. The germline V gene encodes CDR1 MNHEY and CDR2 SMNVEV (reference sequence). The DNA of the CDR3 is TGTGCCAGCAGTTTATGGGCGACATCTGAGCAGTTCTTC. Amino acids: CASSLWATSEQFF.

This clone appeared many times. The V and J genes are TRBV9 and TRBJ1-5; D unresolved. Germline V gene lookup returns CDR1 SGDLS and CDR2 YYNGEE. V gave up 3 bases and J gave up 1 base, with 8 bases separating them. This CDR3 has 14 amino acids. The CDR3 DNA is TGTGCCAGCAGCGACGGGGAGAGCAATCAGCCCCAGCATTTT. This sequence encodes CASSDGESNQPQHF.

This chain uses TRBV7-2 with TRBJ1-2, with 7 bases aligning to TRBD1. The V gene's germline CDR1 is SGHTA and CDR2 FQGNSA. The CDR3 is made up of 13 amino acids. After removal of 5 bases from V and 7 bases from J, the junction contained 7 bases not matched to a gene. The CDR3 region is CASSPTGASGYTF. CDR3 coding DNA: TGTGCCAGCAGCCCAACAGGGGCGTCTGGCTACACCTTC.

J is TRBJ1-2 and V is TRBV11-2, with TRBD1 matching 9 bases. Germline V gene data show CDR1 as SGHAT and CDR2 as FQNNGV. This CDR3 contains 16 residues. V lost 5 bases, J lost 4 bases, and 11 bases stayed unmatched. The CDR3 region has the DNA TGTGCCAGCAGCCCTCGGGACAGGGAGTATGGCTATGGCTACACCTTC. It yields the protein CASSPRDREYGYGYTF.

The chain is built from TRBV6-6 and TRBJ1-1; D perhaps matches TRBD1 (5 bases). Germline assignment: CDR1 MNHNY and CDR2 SVGAGI (reference sequence). The CDR3 length is 14 residues. Trimming took 2 bases from V and 11 from J, leaving 18 bases between them. The CDR3 bases are TGTGCCAGCAGTTACGGAACTGCAGGGACGGGGGCTTTCTTT. The encoded protein is CASSYGTAGTGAFF.

The chain uses TRBV5-1 and TRBJ2-3; D gene ambiguous. Trimming took 4 bases from V and 5 from J, leaving 11 bases between them. The CDR3 runs to 13 residues. CDR1 is SGHRS, CDR2 YFSETQ, per germline. The CDR3 DNA follows: TGCGCCAGCAGCCCCGGACGGTTAGATACGCAGTATTTT. This codes for CASSPGRLDTQYF. The whole variable domain, remainder taken from reference TRBV5-1 and TRBJ2-3, is KAGVTQTPRYLIKTRGQQVTLSCSPISGHRSVSWYQQTPGQGLQFLFEYFSETQRNKGNFPGRFSGRQFSNSRSEMNVSTLELGDSALYLCASSPGRLDTQYFGPGTRLTVL.

The chain carries TRBV11-3 and TRBJ1-2; D possibly corresponds to TRBD1 (6 bases). V was cut by 5 bases and J by 4 bases, with 14 bases left in between. CDR1 SGHNT and CDR2 YENEEA come from the germline V gene. This CDR3 contains 14 residues. This CDR3 is CASSTRGAGYGYTF. The CDR3, as DNA: TGTGCCAGCAGCACCCGGGGGGCCGGCTATGGCTACACCTTC. Using reference TRBV11-3 and TRBJ1-2 for the parts outside the CDR3, the full variable domain is EAGVVQSPRYKIIEKKQPVAFWCNPISGHNTLYWYLQNLGQGPELLIRYENEEAVDDSQLPKDRFSAERLKGVDSTLKIQPAELGDSAVYLCASSTRGAGYGYTFGSGTRLTVV.

The V gene is TRBV5-1, the J gene TRBJ2-5; 11 bases line up with TRBD1. J was trimmed by 5 bases and V by 2 bases; bases with no gene match: 2. The CDR3 runs 14 residues. From germline, CDR1 is SGHRS and CDR2 YFSETQ. The chain's CDR3 is CASSLGQGAETQYF. CDR3 in DNA: TGCGCCAGCAGCTTAGGACAGGGGGCCGAGACCCAGTACTTC.

About this clone itself: The same CDR3 arises from other DNA sequences in this sample as well. J is TRBJ2-7 and V is TRBV7-2; D is undetermined. Trimming shortened V by 1 base and J by 4 bases, and 8 bases separated the two germline ends. CDR3 length: 13 residues. CDR1 SGHTA and CDR2 FQGNSA come from the germline V gene. CDR3 region: CASSLGLIYEQYF. For the CDR3, the DNA is TGTGCCAGCAGCTTAGGACTGATTTACGAGCAGTACTTC.

The J gene is TRBJ2-2, the V gene TRBV7-3; the match to TRBD2 covers 13 bases. V shed 2 bases and J 8 bases; nucleotides not matched to a gene: 8. There are 17 residues in the CDR3. From germline, CDR1 is SGHTA and CDR2 FQGTGA. CDR3 sequence (DNA): TGTGCCAGCAGCTTAGTACCAGGACTAGCGGGAGCTGGGGAGCTGTTTTTT. Amino acids: CASSLVPGLAGAGELFF.

This rearrangement joins TRBV28 to TRBJ2-7; D call uncertain. V gave up 3 bases and J gave up 2 bases, with 5 bases separating them. Looked up from germline, CDR1 is MDHEN and CDR2 is SYDVKM. The CDR3 has 12 residues. The CDR3 nucleotides are TGTGCCAGCAGTTTTGTGGCCTACGAGCAGTACTTC. This sequence encodes CASSFVAYEQYF.

The gene calls are TRBV7-9 and TRBJ2-2; D ambiguous. The CDR3 consists of 13 residues. V lost 8 bases and J lost 1, with 8 bases in between. Germline V gene sequence: CDR1 SEHNR, CDR2 FQNEAQ (reference sequence). CDR3 protein: CASGGMNTGELFF. CDR3 nucleotides: TGTGCCAGCGGTGGCATGAACACCGGGGAGCTGTTTTTT.

The gene calls are TRBV6-5 and TRBJ2-7, with 13 bases identical to TRBD2. Germline CDR1 reads MNHEY; CDR2 reads SVGAGI. The CDR3 sequence is 15 residues long. V lost 5 bases to trimming and J lost 5 bases; unmatched junction nucleotides: 6. The CDR3 region is CASSPGLAGVHEQYF. CDR3 DNA: TGTGCCAGCAGTCCCGGACTAGCGGGAGTTCACGAGCAGTACTTC.

This clone is a singleton in its sample. The chain carries TRBV5-4 and TRBJ1-5; possible D gene TRBD1, 5 bases. Trimming removed 4 bases at V and 0 bases at J, with 8 bases between. Germline lookup yields CDR1 SGHNT and CDR2 YYREEE (reference sequence). CDR3 length: 14 amino acids. This chain's CDR3 is CASSRRGSNQPQHF. CDR3 sequence (DNA): TGTGCCAGCAGCCGAAGGGGTAGCAATCAGCCCCAGCATTTT.

The chain uses TRBV13 and TRBJ2-3; TRBD2 aligns across 10 bases. The CDR3 has 14 residues. Germline trimming cut 5 bases from V and 3 bases from J; bases unmatched to any gene: 2. In germline, CDR1 is PRHDT, CDR2 FYEKMQ (reference sequence). The CDR3 DNA sequence: TGTGCCAGCAGCGATAGCGGGAGGACAGATACGCAGTATTTT. It encodes CASSDSGRTDTQYF.

This clone was counted ten times or more. This sequence joins TRBV5-4 and TRBJ2-5; 9 positions agree with TRBD2. The germline V gene has CDR1 SGHNT and CDR2 YYREEE (reference sequence). V was clipped by 0 bases and J by 5 bases; unmatched bases: 5. The CDR3 contains 15 residues. The CDR3 DNA is TGTGCCAGCAGCTTGGTTCTAGCGGGAACGGAGACCCAGTACTTC. Translating gives CASSLVLAGTETQYF.

This clone came up a few times. The chain joins TRBV5-1 to TRBJ1-5; 7 nucleotides agree with TRBD1. Per germline, CDR1 SGHRS and CDR2 YFSETQ. V lost 0 bases, J lost 7 bases, and 1 base stayed unmatched. The CDR3 runs 13 residues. Written as DNA, the CDR3 is TGCGCCAGCAGCTTGGGACAGGGCCAGCCCCAGCATTTT. Translated: CASSLGQGQPQHF.

This chain joins TRBV4-3 and TRBJ1-2; D is undetermined. In germline, CDR1 is LGHNA, CDR2 YSLEER. This CDR3 has 15 amino acids. Trimming removed 2 bases at V and 2 bases at J, with 12 bases between. Here the CDR3 DNA reads TGCGCCAGCAGCCAATCTCCTGCGGGCAACTATGGCTACACCTTC. This sequence encodes CASSQSPAGNYGYTF.

This clone ranks as large. The chain uses TRBV4-1 and TRBJ1-1; TRBD1 agrees at 12 bases. The CDR3 totals 16 residues. CDR1 is MGHRA, CDR2 YSYEKL, per germline. Germline trimming cut 5 bases from V and 3 bases from J; bases unmatched to any gene: 7. CDR3 region: CASSVGTGGLYTEAFF. The CDR3 DNA follows: TGCGCCAGCAGCGTTGGGACAGGGGGCTTATACACTGAAGCTTTCTTT.

The rearrangement joins TRBV6-1 to TRBJ2-3; no definite D call. The ends were cut back, 4 bases at V and 2 bases at J, with 16 bases in the middle. The length of the CDR3 is 16 residues. Germline CDR1 and CDR2: MNHNS and SASEGT. This CDR3 reads CASSVRWSASTDTQYF. The CDR3 DNA reads TGTGCCAGCAGTGTGCGCTGGAGTGCTTCCACAGATACGCAGTATTTT.

This clone was observed a handful of times. In nucleotides, the CDR3 is TGTGCCAGTAGTAGGAGAGGAAACACCATATATTTT. Its protein product is CASSRRGNTIYF. V is TRBV19 and J is TRBJ1-3, with no clear D. V shed 4 bases and J shed 4 bases, with 5 bases lying between them. CDR3 length equals 12 residues. The germline V gene has CDR1 LNHDA and CDR2 SQIVND (reference sequence).